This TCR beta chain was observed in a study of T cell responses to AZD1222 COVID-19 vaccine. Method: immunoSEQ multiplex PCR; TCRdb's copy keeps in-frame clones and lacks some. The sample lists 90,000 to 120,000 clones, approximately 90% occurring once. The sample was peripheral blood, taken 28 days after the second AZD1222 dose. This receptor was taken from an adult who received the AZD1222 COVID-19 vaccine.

The CDR3 protein is CASTTLTGGWTEAFF. The CDR3, as DNA: TGTGCCAGCACCACTTTAACAGGGGGCTGGACTGAAGCTTTCTTT. This rearrangement joins TRBV7-9 to TRBJ1-1, with 9 bases fitting TRBD1. In germline, CDR1 is SEHNR, CDR2 FQNEAQ (reference sequence). This CDR3 has 15 amino acids. The ends lost 7 bases at V and 5 bases at J; junction bases unmatched: 11.